This is a list of T cell receptor beta chains from one sample in a study of T cell changes during pregnancy in multiple sclerosis. Profiled with immunoSEQ multiplex PCR; TCRdb holds only in-frame clones, not every one. The sample consists of tens of thousands of clones, under 95% of them appearing once. This specimen consisted of peripheral blood, obtained in the first trimester of pregnancy. These receptors were collected from a female donor in good health, enrolled as a control in a pregnancy study. CDR3s leave out the opening cysteine and the closing phenylalanine or tryptophan. The D gene is left open where the match is weak. For some rows the clone size is stated as once, few or many, or as a class when expanded; others skip it.

SAAGSTGSAETQY | TRBJ2-5 | - | TRBD1 | TRBV29-1
ASMRTGWDPPYNEQF | TRBJ2-1 | - | TRBD1 | TRBV2
ASRDRGMNTEAF | TRBJ1-1 | - | - | TRBV6-4
ASSIWLAEETQY | TRBJ2-5 | - | TRBD2 | TRBV19
ASSRGRPNTGELF | TRBJ2-2 | once | - | TRBV13
ASSHEGGRSNEQF | TRBJ2-1 | - | - | TRBV23-1
ASSQDPPGLANSYEQY | TRBJ2-7 | - | TRBD2 | TRBV4-1
ASGPGDSYEQY | TRBJ2-7 | - | - | TRBV2
ASSDGGGYAYNEQF | TRBJ2-1 | - | - | TRBV5-1
AITLGANYGYT | TRBJ1-2 | - | - | TRBV10-3
ASSVDRTGNTIY | TRBJ1-3 | - | - | TRBV18
ASSEDRGGQPQH | TRBJ1-5 | - | TRBD1 | TRBV2
ASSQDPPQGANTEAF | TRBJ1-1 | - | TRBD1 | TRBV4-3
ASSYSWSANTGELF | TRBJ2-2 | once | - | TRBV6-5
ASSVGTGTEKLF | TRBJ1-4 | - | TRBD1 | TRBV2
ASSLTGTSGGALNEQF | TRBJ2-1 | - | TRBD2 | TRBV7-2
ASSLRDRDGYT | TRBJ1-2 | - | TRBD1 | TRBV5-1
AWSVSGIAYEQY | TRBJ2-7 | - | - | TRBV30
ASLRRGEETQY | TRBJ2-5 | - | - | TRBV6-1
ASSLAPARGNEQF | TRBJ2-1 | - | - | TRBV5-1
ARSFGREIYSNQPQH | TRBJ1-5 | - | - | TRBV5-3
ASSFGQGNTEAF | TRBJ1-1 | - | TRBD1 | TRBV7-9
ASSLTSGRIGETQY | TRBJ2-5 | - | TRBD2 | TRBV7-9
ASSTLKLAPMDEQF | TRBJ2-1 | - | - | TRBV11-2
AWSQGTGVDQPQH | TRBJ1-5 | - | TRBD1 | TRBV30
AWSGTGFREQF | TRBJ2-1 | - | TRBD1 | TRBV30
ASSMGQGNQPQH | TRBJ1-5 | - | TRBD1 | TRBV19
ASSQGRGVKTSTDTQY | TRBJ2-3 | - | TRBD2 | TRBV4-1
ASSQGTSASYEQY | TRBJ2-7 | - | TRBD2 | TRBV14
ASSVGSGTRWVEETQY | TRBJ2-5 | - | - | TRBV9
ASSVDAAGYQPQH | TRBJ1-5 | - | - | TRBV9
ASNSGRPSTDTQY | TRBJ2-3 | - | TRBD2 | TRBV5-1
ASSIGQGQETQY | TRBJ2-5 | - | - | TRBV19
AWSVLAHNEQF | TRBJ2-1 | - | - | TRBV30
ASSTGTGGRNEQF | TRBJ2-1 | - | TRBD1 | TRBV11-2